This T cell receptor (beta chain) was identified in a study of cytomegalovirus exposure and HLA in healthy donors. Of note for this clone: Antigen: not known.

Study results and limitations: The study recorded about 150 TCR beta chains that were cytomegalovirus-associated.

The PCR had 60 Vbeta and 13 Jbeta primers. Method: immunoSEQ multiplex PCR; TCRdb's copy keeps in-frame clones and lacks some. The sample includes roughly 98,000 clones, roughly 74% of them seen just once. Sequencing was carried out using PBMCs. The clonotype was recovered from a female donor in good health and CMV-seropositive.

The CDR3 here is CAWSVGGSRPYGYTF. Written as DNA, the CDR3 is TGTGCCTGGAGTGTAGGGGGCAGCCGACCCTATGGCTACACCTTC. The chain uses TRBV30 and TRBJ1-2, with 7 bases matching TRBD1. The V gene's germline CDR1 is GTSNPN and CDR2 SVGIG (reference sequence). The CDR3 covers 15 residues. The V and J ends lost 0 bases and 4 bases, in that order; junction bases with no gene match: 8.